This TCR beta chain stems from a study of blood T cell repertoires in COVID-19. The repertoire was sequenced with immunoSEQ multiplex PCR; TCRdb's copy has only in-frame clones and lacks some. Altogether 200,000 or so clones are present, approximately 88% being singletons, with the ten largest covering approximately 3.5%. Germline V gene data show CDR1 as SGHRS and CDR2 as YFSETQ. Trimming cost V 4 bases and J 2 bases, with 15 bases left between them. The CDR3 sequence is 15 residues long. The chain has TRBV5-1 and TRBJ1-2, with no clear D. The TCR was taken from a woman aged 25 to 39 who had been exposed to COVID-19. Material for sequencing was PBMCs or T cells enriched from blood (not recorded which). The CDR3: CASSAGGNGNYGYTF. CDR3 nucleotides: TGCGCCAGCAGCGCGGGAGGGAACGGGAACTATGGCTACACCTTC.